One sample yielded the 29 T cell receptor beta chains listed below, sequenced in a study of molecular identifiers for immune sequencing clone quantification listed by TCRdb under 2018. The library relied on PCR. Sequencing was performed on a NextSeq 500. TCRdb cleaned the public reads at Q25 with fastp, built clones with MiXCR and kept in-frame beta chains. Identical CDR3 protein sequences are pooled into one entry, listed with their most common genes and DNA. The sample profile shows roughly 100,000 distinct CDR3 sequences; 30% to 45% of them were found once. The top ten clonotypes cover roughly 9.3% of the sample. The sequenced sample was naive CD8+ T cells from blood, with Jurkat cell RNA spiked in. The cell subset or site label, as the study defines it: FACS-sorted CD8+CD4-CCR7+CD45RA+ naive T cells. These receptors originate from a human donor in good health. Some libraries in this study had Jurkat cell RNA spiked in.

This clonotype has only a few counts. This chain joins TRBV7-2 and TRBJ2-1; D could derive from TRBD1 or TRBD2 (5 bases each). Germline V lookup: CDR1 SGHTA, CDR2 FQGNSA. This CDR3 has 11 residues. Trimming cost V 8 bases and J 9 bases, with 11 bases left between them. CDR3 nucleotides: TGTGCCAGCGGCGAGGGGTTTGAGCAGTTCTTC. As protein: CASGEGFEQFF.

Notes on this clonotype: A clone one base away is much larger, so this may be a read error. The chain carries TRBV7-6 and TRBJ2-3, with a possible D match to TRBD2 (6 bases). This CDR3 contains 15 residues. The germline V gene encodes CDR1 SGHVS and CDR2 FNYEAQ. The V gene lost 5 bases and the J gene lost 5 bases, with 17 bases spanning the gap. The DNA for the CDR3 is TGTGCCAGCAGCCAAGGGACTGGAGGCATAGATACGCAGTATTTT. This sequence encodes CASSQGTGGIDTQYF. Filled out from reference TRBV7-6 and TRBJ2-3, the complete variable domain reads GAGVSQSPRYKVTKRGQDVALRCDPISGHVSLYWYRQALGQGPEFLTYFNYEAQQDKSGLPNDRFSAERPEGSISTLTIQRTEQRDSAMYRCASSQGTGGIDTQYFGPGTRLTVL.

This clonotype appeared a single time. J is TRBJ2-6 and V is TRBV6-4; weak D call: TRBD1 (5 bases). This CDR3 contains 16 residues. Per the germline V gene, CDR1 is MRHNA and CDR2 is SNTAGT. The V end lost 4 bases, the J end lost 2 bases, and 12 bases lay between the germline ends. CDR3 DNA sequence: TGTGCCAGCAGTGTATCAGGGCCCGCTGGGGCCAACGTCCTGACTTTC. It codes for CASSVSGPAGANVLTF.

The sample holds one count of this clonotype. V usage is TRBV7-2 and J usage is TRBJ1-1, with D possibly TRBD1 on 6 matching bases. The V end lost 0 bases, the J end lost 4 bases, and 21 bases lay between the germline ends. Germline V CDR1 and CDR2: SGHTA, FQGNSA. This CDR3 region has 18 residues. Here the CDR3 reads CASSLAFGRGFWITEAFF. The CDR3 bases are TGTGCCAGCAGCTTAGCTTTTGGTAGGGGGTTCTGGATCACTGAAGCTTTCTTT.

In its sample, this clonotype was seen a few times. The chain joins TRBV11-2 to TRBJ2-5; D is unclear. The germline CDR1 and CDR2 sequences are SGHAT and FQNNGV. V dropped 5 bases and J dropped 5 bases, with 12 bases sitting between them. This CDR3 has 13 amino acids. The CDR3 reads CASSPADGETQYF. CDR3 sequence (DNA): TGTGCCAGCAGCCCGGCCGACGGTGAGACCCAGTACTTC.

The gene calls are TRBV28 and TRBJ1-5, with unresolved D. The V and J ends lost 7 bases and 7 bases respectively, with 14 bases between them. Germline assignment: CDR1 MDHEN and CDR2 SYDVKM. The CDR3 has 13 residues. CDR3 protein: CASTDGRGQPQHF. In nucleotides, the CDR3 is TGTGCCAGCACCGATGGGCGAGGGCAGCCCCAGCATTTT.

About this clonotype itself: A much larger clone is a single base away; this may be a read error. Lacking the conserved final phenylalanine or tryptophan, this CDR3 likely reflects a read error. CDR3 region: CASSIRLADNEQFS. CDR3 nucleotide sequence: TGTGCCAGCAGCATCCGACTAGCGGACAATGAGCAGTTCTCC. The V call is TRBV14, the J call TRBJ2-1; 9 bases agree with TRBD2. Trimming took 5 bases from V and 5 from J; bases not matched to a gene: 4. Germline values: CDR1 SGHDN, CDR2 FVKESK. The CDR3 has 14 amino acids.

This clonotype was found a few times. The chain couples TRBV20-1 to TRBJ2-7; perhaps TRBD1 as D (6 bases). The germline V gene encodes CDR1 DFQATT and CDR2 SNEGSKA (reference sequence). With 5 bases removed from V and 6 bases from J, the gap between germline ends came to 26 bases. The CDR3 contains 16 residues. The CDR3 reads CSARAPRRDTAREQYF. In nucleotides, the CDR3 is TGCAGTGCTCGAGCCCCCCGACGGGACACTGCTCGCGAGCAGTACTTC.

This clonotype was seen more than once but under ten times. The chain's CDR3 is CASRKKNTEAFF. CDR3 sequence (DNA): TGTGCCAGCAGAAAGAAGAACACTGAAGCTTTCTTT. This chain joins TRBV6-2 or TRBV6-3 and TRBJ1-1, with D unresolved. From germline, CDR1 is MNHEY and CDR2 SVGEGT. Trimming shortened V by 6 bases and J by 1 base, and 6 bases separated the two germline ends. This CDR3 has 12 residues.

The chain employs TRBV20-1 and TRBJ1-5, with D perhaps TRBD1 (5 bases). Germline-derived CDR1 and CDR2 are DFQATT and SNEGSKA (reference sequence). CDR3 length: 10 residues. The CDR3 loop is CRAGHQPQHF. The CDR3 DNA sequence: TGCAGAGCGGGGCACCAGCCCCAGCATTTT.

This chain links TRBV6-5 with TRBJ2-7, with TRBD2 as a possible D gene (6 bases). V lost 2 bases to trimming and J lost 7 bases, with 12 bases between them. The CDR3 contains 13 residues. Germline CDR1 is MNHEY and CDR2 is SVGAGI. The CDR3, as DNA: TGTGCCAGCAGTTACGGGGGGAGCCTGGAGCAGTACTTC. Its protein is CASSYGGSLEQYF.

The sample holds many counts of this clonotype. The chain combines TRBV5-1 with TRBJ2-5; TRBD1 matches 7 bases. The CDR3 consists of 17 residues. Germline CDR1 SGHRS, CDR2 YFSETQ. Trimming cost V 3 bases and J 5 bases; bases outside gene matches: 16. The CDR3 sequence is CASSSAETGSILETQYF. DNA of the CDR3: TGCGCCAGCAGCTCCGCCGAGACAGGGAGTATTTTGGAGACCCAGTACTTC.

This clonotype was seen many times. The chain joins TRBV7-8 to TRBJ1-1; D gene ambiguous. The V gene's germline CDR1 is SGHVS and CDR2 FQNEAQ. The CDR3 consists of 12 residues. Between the trimmed V and J ends, which lost 4 bases and 6 bases, there was a span of 9 bases. The DNA of the CDR3 is TGTGCCAGCAGCTCGCCCCAATCTGAAGCTTTCTTT. Translated, it gives CASSSPQSEAFF. Based on the CDR3 plus reference TRBV7-8 and TRBJ1-1, the full variable domain is GAGVSQSPRYKVAKRGQDVALRCDPISGHVSLFWYQQALGQGPEFLTYFQNEAQLDKSGLPSDRFFAERPEGSVSTLKIQRTQQEDSAVYLCASSSPQSEAFFGQGTRLTVV.

This chain connects TRBV25-1 to TRBJ2-1; D gene ambiguous. The CDR3 consists of 12 residues. V was shortened by 1 base and J by 7 bases, with 5 bases between the two germline ends. The germline V gene has CDR1 MGHDK and CDR2 SYGVNS. For the CDR3, the DNA is TGTGCCAGCAGTGAATGGGGTAATGAGCAGTTCTTC. Its translation is CASSEWGNEQFF.

Points on this clonotype: The missing conserved phenylalanine or tryptophan at the end of this CDR3 makes a read error likely. The chain employs TRBV9 and TRBJ2-7; 8 nucleotides agree with TRBD2. Germline-derived CDR1 and CDR2 are SGDLS and YYNGEE. With V trimmed by 4 bases and J by 7 bases, 13 bases remained unmatched. The CDR3 spans 15 residues. CDR3 region: CASSPTSGPGGEQYI. The CDR3 coding sequence is TGTGCCAGCAGCCCAACTAGCGGTCCCGGGGGGGAGCAGTACATC.

This clonotype was seen more than once but under ten times. The chain links TRBV4-3 to TRBJ2-7, with TRBD2 as a possible D gene (6 bases). Deletions cut 0 bases from V and 1 base from J, with 7 bases between. The V gene's germline CDR1 is LGHNA and CDR2 YSLEER. The CDR3 has 14 residues. DNA for the CDR3: TGCGCCAGCAGCCAAGAAGGGAGGTCCTACGAGCAGTACTTC. It is translated as CASSQEGRSYEQYF.

V usage is TRBV20-1 and J usage is TRBJ2-7; D is unresolved. The CDR3 sequence is 14 residues long. V was pared by 0 bases and J by 1 base, with 10 bases between. The germline gives CDR1 DFQATT, CDR2 SNEGSKA (reference sequence). The CDR3 region has the DNA TGCAGTGCTAGAGATATGACTGGATCCTACGAGCAGTACTTC. Its translation is CSARDMTGSYEQYF.

A word on this clonotype: This could be a read error, since a much larger clone is one nucleotide away. The chain carries TRBV7-9 and TRBJ2-2; D perhaps matches TRBD2 (6 bases). V gave up 0 bases and J gave up 5 bases, with 7 bases separating them. Germline CDR1 and CDR2: SEHNR and FQNEAQ (reference sequence). The CDR3 runs 14 residues. The CDR3 DNA reads as TGTGCCAGCAGCTTAGCCGCGGGAACCGGGGAGCTGTTTTTT. Amino acid sequence: CASSLAAGTGELFF.

In regard to this clonotype: One base away lies a much larger clone, so this may be a sequencing read error. This chain uses TRBV5-3 with TRBJ1-2, with D maybe TRBD1 (5 bases). TRBV5-3 belongs to the ORF category, with a function that is uncertain. The CDR3 has 15 amino acids. Deletions cut 10 bases from V and 5 bases from J, with 24 bases between. In DNA form, the CDR3 reads TGTGCCTGCAGCTTGACTGTTGGGACTGCTTATGGCTACACCTTC. Its translation is CACSLTVGTAYGYTF.

The V and J genes are TRBV7-7 and TRBJ2-2; 11 bases agree with TRBD2. CDR3 length: 16 residues. V shed 4 bases, J shed 1 base, and the junction held 2 bases outside the gene matches. CDR1 and CDR2 from the germline V gene are SSHAT and FNYEAQ (reference sequence). CDR3 DNA: TGTGCCAGCAGCTCTGGGACTAGCGGGAACACCGGGGAGCTGTTTTTT. Its translation: CASSSGTSGNTGELFF.

In regard to this clonotype: This may stem from a read error, because a much larger clone lies one nucleotide away. V and J are TRBV19 and TRBJ1-5; D not certain. The germline CDR1 and CDR2 sequences are LNHDA and SQIVND (reference sequence). This CDR3 has 13 amino acids. DNA of the CDR3: TGTGCCAGTAGTATCCTGGGAGGTCAGCCCCATCATTTT. Its translation is CASSILGGQPHHF.

In regard to this clonotype: A read error may be the cause here, since a much bigger clone is one base away. This chain connects TRBV21-1 to TRBJ1-5; TRBD1 is taken as the D call from the table, unchecked against the DNA. TRBV21-1 corresponds to a pseudogene. CDR3 length: 15 residues. CDR3 DNA: TGTGCCACCCCTGTGAGGCAGATTAGGACTCAGCCCCTGCATTTT. Its translation: CATPVRQIRTQPLHF.

The table lists this clonotype with many counts. The chain is built from TRBV28 and TRBJ1-5, with TRBD1 matching over 7 bases. The CDR3 sequence is 15 residues long. V was clipped by 7 bases and J by 3 bases; unmatched bases: 9. The germline V gene has CDR1 MDHEN and CDR2 SYDVKM. The CDR3 reads CASNTLGQINQPQHF. In DNA form, the CDR3 reads TGTGCCAGCAACACCTTGGGACAGATCAATCAGCCCCAGCATTTT.

The chain recombines TRBV29-1 with TRBJ2-3; a weak D match, TRBD2 (5 bases). Trimming removed 7 bases at V and 0 bases at J, with 14 bases between. The CDR3 is 14 amino acids. CDR1 is SQVTM, CDR2 ANQGSEA, per germline. The CDR3 DNA is TGCAGCGACGTCCGGGAACCGAGCACAGATACGCAGTATTTT. This encodes CSDVREPSTDTQYF.

This clonotype was observed a handful of times. The chain recombines TRBV2 with TRBJ1-5; D unresolved. V was trimmed by 1 base and J by 3 bases, leaving 10 bases between them. Germline CDR1 and CDR2: SNHLY and FYNNEI. This CDR3 contains 15 residues. The CDR3 DNA is TGTGCCAGCAGTGAAGGACAACGGGACAATCAGCCCCAGCATTTT. It encodes CASSEGQRDNQPQHF.

This sequence joins TRBV28 and TRBJ2-7; D may be TRBD2 (5 bases). V was cut by 8 bases and J by 2 bases, with 16 bases left in between. CDR3 length: 14 residues. The germline CDR1 and CDR2 sequences are MDHEN and SYDVKM. CDR3 region: CASLSADGPYEQYF. In DNA, the CDR3 is TGTGCCAGCCTGTCAGCGGACGGACCCTACGAGCAGTACTTC.

The V gene is TRBV7-8, the J gene TRBJ2-5; 12 bases are shared with TRBD2. The ends lost 2 bases at V and 5 bases at J; junction bases unmatched: 3. The CDR3 consists of 15 residues. CDR1 is SGHVS and CDR2 is FQNEAQ in the germline V gene. CDR3 loop: CASSLLAGGLETQYF. CDR3 in DNA: TGTGCCAGCAGCTTACTAGCGGGGGGGCTTGAGACCCAGTACTTC.

The CDR3 is CATSGAWRDTQYF. The CDR3 DNA reads TGTGCCACCAGTGGGGCCTGGCGGGATACGCAGTATTTT. This sequence joins TRBV24-1 and TRBJ2-3; D remains ambiguous. Germline CDR1 reads KGHDR; CDR2 reads SFDVKD. This CDR3 spans 13 amino acids. V was cut by 5 bases and J by 6 bases, with 11 bases left in between.

At least ten counts were recorded for this clonotype. V usage is TRBV7-9 and J usage is TRBJ2-2; D not certain. The length of the CDR3 is 13 residues. Deletions cut 5 bases from V and 6 bases from J, with 10 bases between. Germline V gene sequence: CDR1 SEHNR, CDR2 FQNEAQ (reference sequence). CDR3 amino acids: CASSSSGSGELFF. CDR3 bases: TGTGCCAGCAGCAGTAGTGGATCCGGGGAGCTGTTTTTT.